This is a list of T cell receptor beta chains from one sample in a study of blood T cells in healthy people across ages. TCRdb reanalysed the 5' RACE reads using MiXCR and keeps one entry per CDR3 protein. The table includes about 1,600,000 distinct CDR3 sequences, about 43% detected once. Material: blood. These receptor sequences come from a young woman in good health. Both conserved end residues are part of each CDR3. The D gene is left open where the match is weak. Not all rows give a size; the values are once, few, many and, for expanded clones, a class.

len	abundance	d_gene	v_gene	j_gene	CDR3nt	CDR3aa
13	few	.	TRBV4-1	TRBJ2-2	TGCGCCAGCAGCCAAGATTCCCCCGGGGAGCTGTTTTTT	CASSQDSPGELFF
14	.	.	TRBV10-3	TRBJ1-5	TGTGCCATCAGTGAGTCGCTTTGGGATCAGCCCCAGCATTTT	CAISESLWDQPQHF
11	.	.	TRBV27	TRBJ1-1	TGTGCCAGCGCCAGGGGACCTGAAGCTTTCTTT	CASARGPEAFF
12	few	.	TRBV5-1	TRBJ1-2	TGCGCCAGCAGCCCCCTGGGGTTGGACTACACCTTC	CASSPLGLDYTF
11	.	.	TRBV29-1	TRBJ2-5	TGCAGCGTTGAAGACAGCTACGAGCGGTACTTC	CSVEDSYERYF
15	.	TRBD2	TRBV10-1	TRBJ2-5	TGCGCCAGCAGTGATGGTAGCGGGGGAAAAGAGACCCAGTACTTC	CASSDGSGGKETQYF
14	.	.	TRBV6-5	TRBJ1-5	TGTGCCAGCAGTTGGGGCGGGGACAATCAGCCCCAGCATTTT	CASSWGGDNQPQHF
15	.	.	TRBV29-1	TRBJ1-2	TGCAGCGTTGAGGACCTGGGTGGGGTGGCCTATGGCTACACCTTC	CSVEDLGGVAYGYTF
16	.	TRBD1	TRBV7-8	TRBJ2-1	TGTGCCAGCAGCTGGGGACAGCCGTACTCCTACAATGAGCAGTTCTTC	CASSWGQPYSYNEQFF
15	.	.	TRBV4-1	TRBJ2-5	TGCGCCAGCAGCCAAGAGACGGGGATTCGAGAGACCCAGTACTTC	CASSQETGIRETQYF
14	.	TRBD1	TRBV7-9	TRBJ1-6	TGTGCCAGCAGCCGTACAGGGGATAATTCACCCCTCCACTTT	CASSRTGDNSPLHF
17	.	.	TRBV7-8	TRBJ2-4	TGTGCCAGCAGCTTAGCCGGGTTCCTTCTAGCCAAAAACATTCAGTACTTC	CASSLAGFLLAKNIQYF
14	few	.	TRBV20-1	TRBJ2-5	TGCAGTGCTGGCTTGACAGTTACCCAAGAGACCCAGTACTTC	CSAGLTVTQETQYF
12	once	.	TRBV9	TRBJ1-2	TGTGCCAGCAGGGGCGGACCCTATGGCTACACCTTC	CASRGGPYGYTF
22	.	.	TRBV3-1	TRBJ2-2	TGTGCCAGCAGCCAGCCCGAGCCAGCACTTTCGTCCGGAGGGACAATTGTCGGGGAGCTGTTTTTT	CASSQPEPALSSGGTIVGELFF
15	.	.	TRBV20-1	TRBJ1-6	TGCAGTGCTAGAGATCCGTCCGGGTTTAATTCACCCCTCCACTTT	CSARDPSGFNSPLHF
15	few	.	TRBV27	TRBJ1-2	TGTGCCAGCAGTCCACTATCAAAGGGGGAGCGTGGCTACACCTTC	CASSPLSKGERGYTF
16	.	.	TRBV11-3	TRBJ2-1	TGTGCCAGCGACGGACAGGGCGAGCGGGGCTACAATGAGCAGTTCTTC	CASDGQGERGYNEQFF
13	many	.	TRBV4-1	TRBJ1-5	TGCGCCAGCAGCCGGGCAGGGGATCAGCCCCAGCATTTT	CASSRAGDQPQHF
17	.	TRBD2	TRBV19	TRBJ2-5	TGTGCCAGTAGTATAACATCTTGGGCTAGCGGGAGAGAGACCCAGTACTTC	CASSITSWASGRETQYF
14	few	.	TRBV6-5	TRBJ2-7	TGTGCCAGCAGAGGGACACCCGGTACCTACGAGCAGTACTTC	CASRGTPGTYEQYF
12	few	.	TRBV7-2	TRBJ2-1	TGTGCCAGCAGCCGTGGACCCTTCGAGCAGTTCTTC	CASSRGPFEQFF
15	.	.	TRBV15	TRBJ1-4	TGTGCCACCAGCAGAGACCGGGCCGGATTTGAAAAACTGTTTTTT	CATSRDRAGFEKLFF